This entry concerns a single T cell receptor beta chain. Its target is not known. This CDR3 spans 16 amino acids. Germline V lookup: CDR1 DFQATT, CDR2 SNEGSKA (reference sequence). Trimming took 3 bases from V and 4 from J; bases not matched to a gene: 9. This sample is drawn from a study of T cell repertoires in cytomegalovirus infection. Study in general: It was the public TCR beta signatures that indicated both CMV infection and matching HLA type.

TCRdb processed the reads anew with MiXCR; each CDR3 protein has one entry. The data hold some 110,000 distinct CDR3 sequences, with over 9% observed a single time. Study-wide findings and caveats: Summed public TCR beta family frequency identified CMV carriers bearing the relevant HLA. CMV-specific TCR beta clonotypes restricted by HLA-C dominated the ex vivo response.

Sequencing was done on a sample of PBMCs, sequenced either directly or after in vitro stimulation (not recorded which). The chain joins TRBV20-1 to TRBJ2-1; TRBD2 matches at 10 bases. The source of this sequence is a human donor in good health (CMV status not recorded). Some clones in this sample may be carry-over from other donors' samples. The CDR3 sequence is CSASGLAGEGYNEQFF. Here the CDR3 DNA reads TGCAGTGCTAGTGGGCTAGCGGGGGAGGGGTACAATGAGCAGTTCTTC.